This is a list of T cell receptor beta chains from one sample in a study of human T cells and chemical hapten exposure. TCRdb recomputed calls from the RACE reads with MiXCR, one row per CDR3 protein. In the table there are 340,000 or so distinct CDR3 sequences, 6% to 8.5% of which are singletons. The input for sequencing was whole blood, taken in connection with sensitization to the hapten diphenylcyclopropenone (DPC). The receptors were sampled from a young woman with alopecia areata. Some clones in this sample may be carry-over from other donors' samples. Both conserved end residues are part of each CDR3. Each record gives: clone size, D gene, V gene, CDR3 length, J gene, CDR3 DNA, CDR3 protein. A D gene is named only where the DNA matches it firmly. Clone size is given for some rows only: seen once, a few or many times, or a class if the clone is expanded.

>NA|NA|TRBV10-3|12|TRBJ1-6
TGTGCCACATGTATGGCTGATTCACCCCTCCACTTT
CATCMADSPLHF
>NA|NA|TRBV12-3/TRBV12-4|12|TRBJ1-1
TGTGCCAGCAGTTCGTGGGGCACTGAAGCTTTCTTT
CASSSWGTEAFF
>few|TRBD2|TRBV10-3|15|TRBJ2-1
TGTGCCATCACGGCGGCTAGCGGGGGAAACAATGAGCAGTTCTTC
CAITAASGGNNEQFF
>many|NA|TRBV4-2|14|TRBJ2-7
TGTGCCAGCAGCCAAGAAGCGGTCCGCTACGAGCAGTACTTC
CASSQEAVRYEQYF
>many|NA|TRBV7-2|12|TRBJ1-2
TGTGCCAGCAGCCCCGAGACCTATGGCTACACCTTC
CASSPETYGYTF
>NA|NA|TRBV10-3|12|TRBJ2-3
TGTGCCACGGGGGCCGTCACAGATACGCAGTATTTT
CATGAVTDTQYF
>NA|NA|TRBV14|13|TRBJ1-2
TGTGCCAGCAGCCCGCGGACAGTCTATGGCTACACCTTC
CASSPRTVYGYTF
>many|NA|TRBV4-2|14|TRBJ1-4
TGTGCCAGCAGCCAGGGGGGCGTAAGTGAAAAACTGTTTTTT
CASSQGGVSEKLFF
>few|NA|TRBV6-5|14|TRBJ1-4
TGTGCCAGCAGTTATCGGCAGAGTAATGAAAAACTGTTTTTT
CASSYRQSNEKLFF
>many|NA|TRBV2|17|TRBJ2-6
TGTGCCAGCAGTGATCCCCCAGGCGTCTCTGGGGCCAACGTCCTGACTTTC
CASSDPPGVSGANVLTF
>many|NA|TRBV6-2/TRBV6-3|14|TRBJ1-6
TGTGCCAGCAGGGCCGGACAGCCGAATTCACCCCTCCACTTT
CASRAGQPNSPLHF
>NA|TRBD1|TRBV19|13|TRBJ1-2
TGTGCCAGTAACACAGGGGGCGTAAGTGGCTACACCTTC
CASNTGGVSGYTF
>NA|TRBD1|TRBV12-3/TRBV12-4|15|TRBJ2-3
TGTGCCAGCAGTTTTGGGGACAGGGTCCCAGATACGCAGTATTTT
CASSFGDRVPDTQYF
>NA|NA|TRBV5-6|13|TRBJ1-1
TGTGCCAGCAGCGCGGGCTGGGGGACTGAAGCTTTCTTT
CASSAGWGTEAFF
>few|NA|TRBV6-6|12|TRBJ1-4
TGTGCCGGTTCCGGGACGGATGAAAAACTGTTTTTT
CAGSGTDEKLFF
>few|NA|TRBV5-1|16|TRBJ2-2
TGCGCCAGCAGCTTGGCGGGATGGGCAGGCGCCGGGGAGCTGTTTTTT
CASSLAGWAGAGELFF
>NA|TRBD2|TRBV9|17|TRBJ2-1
TGTGCCAGCAGCGCCGGACTAGCGGGGGGCCTCTACAATGAGCAGTTCTTC
CASSAGLAGGLYNEQFF
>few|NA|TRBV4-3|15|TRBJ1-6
TGCGCCAGCAGCCAGGCCTGGTCGGTTGGGTCACCCCTCCACTTT
CASSQAWSVGSPLHF
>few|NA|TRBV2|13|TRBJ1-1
TGTGCCAGCTCGAGATTTATGAACACTGAAGCTTTCTTT
CASSRFMNTEAFF
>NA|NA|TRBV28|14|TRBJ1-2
TGTGCCAGCAGTTTAATGGCCAGGGCCTATGGCTACACCTTC
CASSLMARAYGYTF
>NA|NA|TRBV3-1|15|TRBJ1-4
TGTGCCAGCAGCCGAGAAAGTGCAACTAATGAAAAACTGTTTTTT
CASSRESATNEKLFF
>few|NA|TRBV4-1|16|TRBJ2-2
TGCGCCAGCAGCCCCTTAAGTCGGGAGTCAACCGGGGAGCTGTTTTTT
CASSPLSRESTGELFF
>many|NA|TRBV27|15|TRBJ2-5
TGTGCCAGCAGTCTACAACCGGGACTCCCAGAGACCCAGTACTTC
CASSLQPGLPETQYF
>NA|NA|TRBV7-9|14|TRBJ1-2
TGTGCCAGCAGCTCAATGGGCAGGGGCTATGGCTACACCTTC
CASSSMGRGYGYTF
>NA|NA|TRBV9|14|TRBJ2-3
TGTGCCAGCAGCGTAAGAGAATTAGCAGATACGCAGTATTTT
CASSVRELADTQYF
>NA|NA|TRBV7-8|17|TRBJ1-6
TGTGCCAGCGTGGGGAGGAGCGCGGGCGCGGGGGGTTCACCCCTCCACTTT
CASVGRSAGAGGSPLHF
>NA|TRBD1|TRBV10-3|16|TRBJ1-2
TGTGCCATCAGTGAGTCCCCAGGACAGGACAACTATGGCTACACCTTC
CAISESPGQDNYGYTF
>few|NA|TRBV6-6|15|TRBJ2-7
TGTGCCAGCAGTACGGATGAACAGGGTTTCTGGGAGCAGTACTTC
CASSTDEQGFWEQYF
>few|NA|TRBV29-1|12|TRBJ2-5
TGCAGCACGGATGGGACCGAAGAGACCCAGTACTTC
CSTDGTEETQYF
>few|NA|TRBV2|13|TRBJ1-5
TGTGCCAGCAGTGGAGAGGAGGGACAGCCCCAGCATTTT
CASSGEEGQPQHF
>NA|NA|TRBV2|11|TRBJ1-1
TGTGCCAGCAGTGGACACACTGAAGCTTTCTTT
CASSGHTEAFF
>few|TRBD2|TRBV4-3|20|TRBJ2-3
TGCGCCAGCAGCTTGTCCTGGACTAGCGGGGGGGCCTGGGAAGCAGATACGCAGTATTTT
CASSLSWTSGGAWEADTQYF
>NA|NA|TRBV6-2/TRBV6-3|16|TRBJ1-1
TGTGCCAGCAGTTCTTCCTCCGGCAGGGGAGAAACTGAAGCTTTCTTT
CASSSSSGRGETEAFF
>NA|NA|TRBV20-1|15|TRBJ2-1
TGCAGTGCCCGGGGGCCCAGGGGGACCTACAATGAGCAGTTCTTC
CSARGPRGTYNEQFF
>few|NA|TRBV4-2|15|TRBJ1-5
TGTGCCAGCAGCCCCCGTGAGACAAGCAATCAGCCCCAGCATTTT
CASSPRETSNQPQHF
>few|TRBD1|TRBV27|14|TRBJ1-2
TGTGCCAGCAGTTCGACAGGACAGGGGATGAGCTACACCTTC
CASSSTGQGMSYTF
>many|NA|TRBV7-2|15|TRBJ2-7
TGTGCCAGCAGCCCGGCCGGGACGGTAACCTACGAGCAGTACTTC
CASSPAGTVTYEQYF
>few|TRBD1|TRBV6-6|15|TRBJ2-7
TGTGCCAGCAGGAGGGAGGACAGGGGTTCCTACGAGCAGTACTTC
CASRREDRGSYEQYF
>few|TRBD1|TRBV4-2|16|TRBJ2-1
TGTGCCAGCAGCCTTCCAGCCCAGGACAGGGTAGGTGAGCAGTTCTTC
CASSLPAQDRVGEQFF
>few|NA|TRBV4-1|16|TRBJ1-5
TGCGCCAGCAGCATTTACCTCCGGGACAGCAATCAGCCCCAGCATTTT
CASSIYLRDSNQPQHF
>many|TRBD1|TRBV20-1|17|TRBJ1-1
TGCAGTGCTAGACCGACCGGGACAGGCCGAATCGACACTGAAGCTTTCTTT
CSARPTGTGRIDTEAFF
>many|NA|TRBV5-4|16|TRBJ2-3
TGTGCCAGCAGCTCGGCGAAGGCCCCTTCGATCAATACGCAGTATTTT
CASSSAKAPSINTQYF
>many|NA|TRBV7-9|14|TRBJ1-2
TGTGCCAGCAGCTTAGCGCAGAGTAACTATGGCTACACCTTC
CASSLAQSNYGYTF
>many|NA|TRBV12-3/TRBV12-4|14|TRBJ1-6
TGTGCCAGCACGACTGGGGGCCCGAATTCACCCCTCCACTTT
CASTTGGPNSPLHF
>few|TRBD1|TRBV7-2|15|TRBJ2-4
TGTGCCAGCAGCCCAGGGGGCCAAGGTTTAAACATTCAGTACTTC
CASSPGGQGLNIQYF
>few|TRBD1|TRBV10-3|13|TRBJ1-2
TGTGCCATCAGCCGGGACAGCAACTATGGCTACACCTTC
CAISRDSNYGYTF
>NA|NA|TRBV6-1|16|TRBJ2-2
TGTGCCAGCAGGTACGACCGCCACCCGAACACCGGGGAGCTGTTTTTT
CASRYDRHPNTGELFF
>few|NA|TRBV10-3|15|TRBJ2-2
TGTGCCATCAGTGTTAACGGGGGGCTCACCGGGGAGCTGTTTTTT
CAISVNGGLTGELFF
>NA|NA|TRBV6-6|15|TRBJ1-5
TGTGCCAGCCAAAGGGCCTTTGATAGCAATCAGCCCCAGCATTTT
CASQRAFDSNQPQHF